The entry below gives a single T cell receptor beta chain sequence along with its context. This sample was included in a study of blood T cell repertoires in COVID-19. The overall study: Samples came from the United States, Italy and Spain, spanning acute and convalescent COVID-19. PBMCs, B-cell-depleted T cells, or T cells were the source of the cDNA or gDNA that made up the material.

Authors' analysis steps: Reference gene primer amplification gave estimated nucleated cell counts. The method was immunoSEQ multiplex PCR; TCRdb's version includes in-frame clones alone and lacks a portion of them. Clone size and the V and J calls come from that table; the DNA yielded D and trimming. The table has roughly 95,000 clones, roughly four fifths seen once; the top ten hold 5.5% to 7.5%. The specimen was peripheral blood. The source of this sequence is a man aged 45-65 years with active or convalescent COVID-19.

CDR3 DNA: TGTGCCAGCAGCCCAATCATGATAGCACGCACAGATACGCAGTATTTT. Translating gives CASSPIMIARTDTQYF. The rearrangement uses TRBV7-9 and TRBJ2-3; no firm D call. The length of the CDR3 is 16 residues. V lost 5 bases to trimming and J lost 1 base, with 16 bases between them. Germline CDR1 is SEHNR and CDR2 is FQNEAQ (reference sequence).